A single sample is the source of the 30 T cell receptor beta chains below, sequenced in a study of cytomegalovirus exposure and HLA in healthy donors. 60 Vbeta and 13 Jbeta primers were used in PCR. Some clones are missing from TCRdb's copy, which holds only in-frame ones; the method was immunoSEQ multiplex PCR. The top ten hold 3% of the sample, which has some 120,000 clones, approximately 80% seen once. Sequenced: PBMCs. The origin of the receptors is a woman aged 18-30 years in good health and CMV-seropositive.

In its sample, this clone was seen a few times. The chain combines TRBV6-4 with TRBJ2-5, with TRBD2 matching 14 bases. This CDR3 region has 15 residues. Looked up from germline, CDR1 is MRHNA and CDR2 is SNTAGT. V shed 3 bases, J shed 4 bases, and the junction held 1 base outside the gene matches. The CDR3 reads CASSEGTSGGETQYF. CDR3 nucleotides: TGTGCCAGCAGTGAGGGGACTAGCGGGGGAGAGACCCAGTACTTC.

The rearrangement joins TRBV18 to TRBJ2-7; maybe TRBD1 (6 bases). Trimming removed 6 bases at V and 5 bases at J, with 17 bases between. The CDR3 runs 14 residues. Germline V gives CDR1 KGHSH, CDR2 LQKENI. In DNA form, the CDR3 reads TGTGCCAGCTCTACCAATGGGGGCCAGGACGAGCAGTACTTC. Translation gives CASSTNGGQDEQYF.

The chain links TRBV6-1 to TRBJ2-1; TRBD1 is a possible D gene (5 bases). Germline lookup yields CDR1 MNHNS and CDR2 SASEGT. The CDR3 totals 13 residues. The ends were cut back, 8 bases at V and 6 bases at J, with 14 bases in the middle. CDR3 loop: CASSSGQGNEQFF. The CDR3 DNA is TGTGCCAGCTCGTCGGGCCAGGGCAATGAGCAGTTCTTC.

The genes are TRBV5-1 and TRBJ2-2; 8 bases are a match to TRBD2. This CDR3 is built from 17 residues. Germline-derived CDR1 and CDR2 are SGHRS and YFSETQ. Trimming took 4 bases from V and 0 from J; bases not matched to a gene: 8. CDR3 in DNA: TGCGCCAGCAGCCGGGGGGGGCAGACAGCGAACACCGGGGAGCTGTTTTTT. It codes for CASSRGGQTANTGELFF.

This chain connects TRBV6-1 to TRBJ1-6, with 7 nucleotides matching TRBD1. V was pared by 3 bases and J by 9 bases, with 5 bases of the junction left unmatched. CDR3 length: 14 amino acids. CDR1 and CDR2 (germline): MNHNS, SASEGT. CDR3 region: CASSDTGVGSPLHF. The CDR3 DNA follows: TGTGCCAGCAGTGATACAGGGGTCGGTTCACCCCTCCACTTT.

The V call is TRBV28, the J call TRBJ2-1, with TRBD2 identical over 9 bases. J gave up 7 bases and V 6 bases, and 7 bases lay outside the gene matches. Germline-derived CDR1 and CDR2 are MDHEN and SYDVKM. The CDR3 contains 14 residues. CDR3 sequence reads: CASRTLAGINEQFF. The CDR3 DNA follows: TGTGCCAGCAGAACTCTAGCGGGGATAAATGAGCAGTTCTTC.

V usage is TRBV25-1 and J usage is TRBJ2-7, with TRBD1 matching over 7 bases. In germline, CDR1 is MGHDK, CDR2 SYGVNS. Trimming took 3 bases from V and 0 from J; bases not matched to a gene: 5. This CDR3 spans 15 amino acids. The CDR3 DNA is TGTGCCAGCAGTGAGGTCGACAGGGACTCCTACGAGCAGTACTTC. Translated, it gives CASSEVDRDSYEQYF.

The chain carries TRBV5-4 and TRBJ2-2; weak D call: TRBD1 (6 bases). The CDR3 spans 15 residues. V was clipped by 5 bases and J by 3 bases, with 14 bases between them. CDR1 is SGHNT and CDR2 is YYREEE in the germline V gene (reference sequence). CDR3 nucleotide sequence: TGTGCCAGCAGGGAAAACAGGGCGGACACCGGGGAGCTGTTTTTT. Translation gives CASRENRADTGELFF.

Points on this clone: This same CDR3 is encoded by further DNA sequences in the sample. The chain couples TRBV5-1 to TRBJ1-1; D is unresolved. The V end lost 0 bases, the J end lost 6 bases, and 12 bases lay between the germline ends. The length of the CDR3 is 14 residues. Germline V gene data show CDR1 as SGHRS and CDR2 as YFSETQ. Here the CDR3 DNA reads TGCGCCAGCAGCTTGGGATCAGGCGGGGCTGAAGCTTTCTTT. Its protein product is CASSLGSGGAEAFF. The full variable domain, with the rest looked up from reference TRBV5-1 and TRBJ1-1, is KAGVTQTPRYLIKTRGQQVTLSCSPISGHRSVSWYQQTPGQGLQFLFEYFSETQRNKGNFPGRFSGRQFSNSRSEMNVSTLELGDSALYLCASSLGSGGAEAFFGQGTRLTVV.

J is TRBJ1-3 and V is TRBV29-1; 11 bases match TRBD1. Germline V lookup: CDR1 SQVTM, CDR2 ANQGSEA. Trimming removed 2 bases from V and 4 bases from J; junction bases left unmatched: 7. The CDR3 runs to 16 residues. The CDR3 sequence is CSVEPGQGASGNTIYF. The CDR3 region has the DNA TGCAGCGTTGAACCAGGACAGGGGGCGTCGGGAAACACCATATATTTT.

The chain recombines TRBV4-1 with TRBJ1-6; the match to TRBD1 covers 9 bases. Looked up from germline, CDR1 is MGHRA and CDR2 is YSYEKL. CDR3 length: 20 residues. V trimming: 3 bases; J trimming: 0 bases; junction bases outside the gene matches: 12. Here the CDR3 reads CASSQGGLGTGSSYNSPLHF. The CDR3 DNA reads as TGCGCCAGCAGCCAGGGGGGACTCGGGACAGGGAGCTCCTATAATTCACCCCTCCACTTT.

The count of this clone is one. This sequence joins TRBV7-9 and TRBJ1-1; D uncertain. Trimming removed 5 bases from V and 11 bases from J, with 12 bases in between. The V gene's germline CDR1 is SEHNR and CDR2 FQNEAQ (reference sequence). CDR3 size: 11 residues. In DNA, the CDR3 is TGTGCCAGCAGCCAAGCTAGTGAGGCTTTCTTT. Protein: CASSQASEAFF.

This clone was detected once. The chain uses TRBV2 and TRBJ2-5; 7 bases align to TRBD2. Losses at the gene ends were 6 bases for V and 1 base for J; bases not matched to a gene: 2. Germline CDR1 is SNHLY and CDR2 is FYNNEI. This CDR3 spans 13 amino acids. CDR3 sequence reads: CASRAGVQETQYF. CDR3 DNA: TGTGCCAGCAGGGCGGGGGTCCAAGAGACCCAGTACTTC.

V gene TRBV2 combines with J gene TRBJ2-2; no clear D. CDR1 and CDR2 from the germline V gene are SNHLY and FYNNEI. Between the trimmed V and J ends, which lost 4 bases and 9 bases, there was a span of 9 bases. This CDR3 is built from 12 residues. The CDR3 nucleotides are TGTGCCAGCAGTGCCACAGAGCGGGAGCTGTTTTTT. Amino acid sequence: CASSATERELFF.

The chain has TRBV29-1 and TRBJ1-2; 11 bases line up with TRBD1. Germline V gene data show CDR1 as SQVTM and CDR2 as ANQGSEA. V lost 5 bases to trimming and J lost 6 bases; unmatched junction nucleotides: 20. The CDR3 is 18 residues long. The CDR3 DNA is TGCAGCGTTTCGACTCGATCCAGTGGACAGGGGGCGTGGGATGGCTACACCTTC. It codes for CSVSTRSSGQGAWDGYTF.

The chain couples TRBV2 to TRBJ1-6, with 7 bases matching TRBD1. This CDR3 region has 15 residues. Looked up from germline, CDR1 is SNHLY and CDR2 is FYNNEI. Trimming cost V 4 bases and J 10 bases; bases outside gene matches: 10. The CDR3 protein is CASSVRQGVKSPLHF. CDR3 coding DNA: TGTGCCAGCAGTGTGAGGCAGGGGGTTAAATCACCCCTCCACTTT. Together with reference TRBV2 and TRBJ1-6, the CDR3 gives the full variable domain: EPEVTQTPSHQVTQMGQEVILRCVPISNHLYFYWYRQILGQKVEFLVSFYNNEISEKSEIFDDQFSVERPDGSNFTLKIRSTKLEDSAMYFCASSVRQGVKSPLHFGNGTRLTVT.

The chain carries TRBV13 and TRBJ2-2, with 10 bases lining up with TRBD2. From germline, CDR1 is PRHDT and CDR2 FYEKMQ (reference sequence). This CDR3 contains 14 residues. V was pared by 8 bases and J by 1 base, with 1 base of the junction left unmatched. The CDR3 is CASQRGGNTGELFF. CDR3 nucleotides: TGTGCCAGCCAGCGGGGGGGGAACACCGGGGAGCTGTTTTTT.

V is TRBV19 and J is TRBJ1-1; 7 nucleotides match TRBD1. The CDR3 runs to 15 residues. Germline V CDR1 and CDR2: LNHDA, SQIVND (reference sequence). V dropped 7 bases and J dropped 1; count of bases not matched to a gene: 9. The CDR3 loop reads CASIPTGMGNTEAFF. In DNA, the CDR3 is TGTGCCAGTATCCCGACAGGGATGGGGAACACTGAAGCTTTCTTT.

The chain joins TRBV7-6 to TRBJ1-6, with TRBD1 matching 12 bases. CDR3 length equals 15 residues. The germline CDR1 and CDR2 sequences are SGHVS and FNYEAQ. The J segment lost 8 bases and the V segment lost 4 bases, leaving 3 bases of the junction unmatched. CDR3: CASSSGTGGDSPLHF. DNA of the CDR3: TGTGCCAGCAGCTCCGGGACAGGGGGCGATTCACCCCTCCACTTT.

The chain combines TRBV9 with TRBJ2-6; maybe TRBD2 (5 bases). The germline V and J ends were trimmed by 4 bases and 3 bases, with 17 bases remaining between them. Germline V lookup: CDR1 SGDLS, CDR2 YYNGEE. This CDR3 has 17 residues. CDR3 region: CASSPRHGVGGANVLTF. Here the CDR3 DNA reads TGTGCCAGCAGCCCTCGACACGGGGTTGGTGGGGCCAACGTCCTGACTTTC.

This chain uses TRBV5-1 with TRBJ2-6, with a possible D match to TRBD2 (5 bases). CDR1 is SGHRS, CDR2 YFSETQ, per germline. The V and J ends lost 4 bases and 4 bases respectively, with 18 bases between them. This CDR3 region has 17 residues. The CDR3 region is CASSMNRTPSGANVLTF. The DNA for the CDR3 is TGCGCCAGCAGCATGAATAGGACTCCGAGCGGGGCCAACGTCCTGACTTTC.

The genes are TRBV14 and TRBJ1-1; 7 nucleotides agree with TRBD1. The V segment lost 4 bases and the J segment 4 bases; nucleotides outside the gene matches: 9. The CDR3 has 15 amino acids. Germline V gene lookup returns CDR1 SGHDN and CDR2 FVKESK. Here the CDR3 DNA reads TGTGCCAGCAGCCCCGAGACAGGGAGAAGCACTGAAGCTTTCTTT. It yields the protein CASSPETGRSTEAFF.

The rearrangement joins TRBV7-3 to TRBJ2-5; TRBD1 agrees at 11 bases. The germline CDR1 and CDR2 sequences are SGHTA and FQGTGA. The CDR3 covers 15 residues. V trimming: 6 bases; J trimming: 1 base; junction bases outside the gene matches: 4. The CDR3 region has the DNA TGTGCCAGCAGTCCTGGGACAGGGGGCCAAGAGACCCAGTACTTC. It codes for CASSPGTGGQETQYF.

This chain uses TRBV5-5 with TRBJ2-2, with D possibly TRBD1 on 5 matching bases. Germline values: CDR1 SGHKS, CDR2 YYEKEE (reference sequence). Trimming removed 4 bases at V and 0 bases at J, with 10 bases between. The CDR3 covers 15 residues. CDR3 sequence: CASSQLTANTGELFF. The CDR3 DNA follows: TGTGCCAGCAGCCAACTGACAGCGAACACCGGGGAGCTGTTTTTT.

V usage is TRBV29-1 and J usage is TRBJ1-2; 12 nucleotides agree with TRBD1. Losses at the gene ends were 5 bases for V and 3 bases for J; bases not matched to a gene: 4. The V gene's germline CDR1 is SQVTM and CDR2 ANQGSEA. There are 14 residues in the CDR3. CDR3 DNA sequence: TGCAGCGTTCTAGGGACAGGGGGCGACTATGGCTACACCTTC. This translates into CSVLGTGGDYGYTF.

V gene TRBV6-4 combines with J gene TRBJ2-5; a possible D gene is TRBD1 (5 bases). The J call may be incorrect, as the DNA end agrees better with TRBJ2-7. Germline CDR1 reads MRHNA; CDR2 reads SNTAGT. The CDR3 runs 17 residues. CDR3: CASSDSGAAGMSYEQYF. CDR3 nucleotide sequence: TGTGCCAGCAGTGACTCTGGGGCGGCAGGGATGAGCTACGAGCAGTACTTC.

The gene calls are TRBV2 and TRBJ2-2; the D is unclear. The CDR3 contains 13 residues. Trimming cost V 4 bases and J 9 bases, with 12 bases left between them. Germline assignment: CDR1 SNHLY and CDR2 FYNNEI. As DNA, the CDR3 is TGTGCCAGCAGTGCTGGGCTGCAAAGGGAGCTGTTTTTT. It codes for CASSAGLQRELFF.

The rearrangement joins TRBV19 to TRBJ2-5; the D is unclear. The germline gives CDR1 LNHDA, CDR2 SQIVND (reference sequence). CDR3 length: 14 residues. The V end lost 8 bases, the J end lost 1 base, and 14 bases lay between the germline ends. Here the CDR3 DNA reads TGTGCCAGTGGGCCGAGTCAGCCCCAAGAGACCCAGTACTTC. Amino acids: CASGPSQPQETQYF.

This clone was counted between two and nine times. CDR3 DNA sequence: TGTGCCAGCAAGGCGAGGACTGAAACAGATACGCAGTATTTT. Residues: CASKARTETDTQYF. The rearrangement joins TRBV9 to TRBJ2-3; D perhaps matches TRBD2 (5 bases). This CDR3 is 14 amino acids long. Germline values: CDR1 SGDLS, CDR2 YYNGEE. V dropped 6 bases and J dropped 3 bases, with 14 bases sitting between them.

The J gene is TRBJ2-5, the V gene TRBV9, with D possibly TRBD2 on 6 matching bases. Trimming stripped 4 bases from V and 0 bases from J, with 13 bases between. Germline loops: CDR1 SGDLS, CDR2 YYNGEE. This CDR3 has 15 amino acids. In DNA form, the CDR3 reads TGTGCCAGCAGCCGGGACTTAAAGTACCAAGAGACCCAGTACTTC. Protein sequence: CASSRDLKYQETQYF.